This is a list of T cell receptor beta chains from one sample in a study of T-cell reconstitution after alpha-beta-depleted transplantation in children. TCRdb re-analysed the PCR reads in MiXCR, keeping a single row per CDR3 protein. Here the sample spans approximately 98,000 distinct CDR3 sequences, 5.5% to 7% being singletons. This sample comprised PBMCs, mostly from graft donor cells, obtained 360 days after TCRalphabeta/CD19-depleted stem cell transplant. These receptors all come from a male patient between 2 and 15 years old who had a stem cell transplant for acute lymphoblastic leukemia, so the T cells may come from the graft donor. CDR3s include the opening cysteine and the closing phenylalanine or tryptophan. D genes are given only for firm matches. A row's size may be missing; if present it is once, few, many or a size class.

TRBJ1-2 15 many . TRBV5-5 CASSLVAGDYYGYTF TGTGCCAGCAGCTTGGTGGCGGGAGACTACTATGGCTACACCTTC
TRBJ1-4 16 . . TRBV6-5 CASSYGVRATNEKLFF TGTGCCAGCAGTTACGGGGTCAGAGCAACTAATGAAAAACTGTTTTTT
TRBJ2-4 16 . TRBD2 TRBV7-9 CASSSGLAGDKNIQYF TGTGCCAGCAGCTCGGGACTAGCGGGGGACAAAAACATTCAGTACTTC
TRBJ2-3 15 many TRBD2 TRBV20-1 CTLESGGPFADTQYF TGCACCCTCGAGTCGGGGGGTCCCTTCGCAGATACGCAGTATTTT
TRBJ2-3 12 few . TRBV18 CASSLNIDTQYF TGTGCCAGCTCACTGAACATAGATACGCAGTATTTT
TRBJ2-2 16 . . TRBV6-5 CASSYSETLWSGELFF TGTGCCAGCAGTTACTCGGAGACCCTTTGGAGCGGGGAGCTGTTTTTT
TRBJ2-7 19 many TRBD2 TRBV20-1 CSARASGGNPPVSFYEQYF TGCAGTGCTAGAGCTAGCGGCGGGAACCCACCCGTCTCTTTCTACGAGCAGTACTTC
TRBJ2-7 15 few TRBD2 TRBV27 CASSPRGGRVREQYF TGTGCCAGCAGTCCACGGGGGGGGAGAGTACGCGAGCAGTACTTC
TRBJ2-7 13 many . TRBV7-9 CASSLDVGYEQYF TGTGCCAGCAGCTTAGATGTCGGCTACGAGCAGTACTTC
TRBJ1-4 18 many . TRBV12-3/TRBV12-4 CASSSPEGGRATNEKLFF TGTGCCAGCAGTTCACCGGAGGGGGGAAGGGCAACTAATGAAAAACTGTTTTTT
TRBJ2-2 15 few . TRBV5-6 CASTRRLSNTGELFF TGTGCCAGCACCCGCAGGTTATCGAACACCGGGGAGCTGTTTTTT
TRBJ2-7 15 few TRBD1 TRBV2 CASSEGGQGVYEQYF TGTGCCAGCAGTGAAGGGGGGCAGGGGGTCTACGAGCAGTACTTC
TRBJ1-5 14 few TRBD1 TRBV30 CAWRRQGLNQPQHF TGTGCCTGGAGAAGACAGGGGTTAAATCAGCCCCAGCATTTT
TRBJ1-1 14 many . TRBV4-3 CASSQGLLRGEAFF TGCGCCAGCAGCCAAGGCCTCCTCCGGGGTGAAGCTTTCTTT
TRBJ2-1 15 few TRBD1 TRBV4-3 CASSHRDRGSNEQFF TGCGCCAGCAGCCACCGGGACAGGGGTTCGAATGAGCAGTTCTTC
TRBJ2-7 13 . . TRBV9 CASSGAGPYEQYF TGTGCCAGCAGCGGGGCAGGGCCCTACGAGCAGTACTTC
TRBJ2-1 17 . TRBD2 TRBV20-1 CSAIGPYIAGGGNEQFF TGCAGTGCTATCGGGCCCTATATAGCGGGAGGGGGGAATGAGCAGTTCTTC
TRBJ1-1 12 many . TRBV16 CASSKTETEAFF TGTGCCAGCAGCAAGACAGAAACTGAAGCTTTCTTT
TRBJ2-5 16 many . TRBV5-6 CASSFRLGRPVETQYF TGTGCCAGCAGCTTCCGACTGGGTAGGCCCGTAGAGACCCAGTACTTC
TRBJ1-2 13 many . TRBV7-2 CASSFLSLYGYTF TGTGCCAGCAGCTTCTTGTCGCTCTATGGCTACACCTTC
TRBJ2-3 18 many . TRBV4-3 CASSQDGVTTYEADTQYF TGCGCCAGCAGCCAAGATGGAGTTACGACGTACGAAGCAGATACGCAGTATTTT
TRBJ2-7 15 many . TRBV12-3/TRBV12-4 CASKSTLPSSYEQYF TGTGCCAGCAAGTCGACACTCCCGAGCTCCTACGAGCAGTACTTC
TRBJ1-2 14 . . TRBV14 CASSQVNSYYGYTF TGTGCCAGCAGCCAAGTTAACAGTTACTATGGCTACACCTTC
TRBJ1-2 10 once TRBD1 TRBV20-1 CSAYRGGYTF TGCAGTGCTTACAGGGGTGGCTACACCTTC
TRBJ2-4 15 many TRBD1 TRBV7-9 CASSQPGTGSNIQYF TGTGCCAGCAGCCAGCCCGGGACAGGGTCGAACATTCAGTACTTC
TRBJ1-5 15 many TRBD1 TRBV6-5 CASSIGTASGQPQHF TGTGCCAGCAGTATCGGGACAGCTTCAGGACAGCCCCAGCATTTT
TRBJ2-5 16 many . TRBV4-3 CASSRTSVRGQETQYF TGCGCCAGCAGCCGTACCTCAGTGAGGGGCCAGGAGACCCAGTACTTC
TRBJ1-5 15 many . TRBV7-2 CASSRGGNSNQPQHF TGTGCCAGCAGCCGAGGGGGGAATAGCAATCAGCCCCAGCATTTT
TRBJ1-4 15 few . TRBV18 CASSPVRATSEKLFF TGTGCCAGCTCACCAGTAAGGGCCACCTCAGAAAAACTGTTTTTT
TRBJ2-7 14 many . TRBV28 CASSLRTVSYEQYF TGTGCCAGCAGTTTGCGGACAGTTTCCTACGAGCAGTACTTC
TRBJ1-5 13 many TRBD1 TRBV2 CASIRDSHQPQHF TGTGCCAGCATCCGGGACAGTCATCAGCCCCAGCATTTT
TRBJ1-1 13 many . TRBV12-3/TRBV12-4 CASSPSLNTEAFF TGTGCCAGCAGTCCTTCCCTGAACACTGAAGCTTTCTTT
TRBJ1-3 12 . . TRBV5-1 CASSSPDNTIYF TGCGCCAGCAGCTCCCCGGACAACACCATATATTTT
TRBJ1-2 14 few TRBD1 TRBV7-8 CASSAGTVSYGYTF TGTGCCAGCAGCGCTGGGACAGTCAGCTATGGCTACACCTTC
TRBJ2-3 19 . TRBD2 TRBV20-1 CSAIFFPGLAGGVTDTQYF TGCAGTGCTATTTTCTTTCCGGGACTAGCGGGGGGGGTCACAGATACGCAGTATTTT
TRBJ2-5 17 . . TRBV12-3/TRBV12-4 CASSPIGILASQETQYF TGTGCCAGCAGTCCCATAGGTATCCTCGCCAGCCAAGAGACCCAGTACTTC
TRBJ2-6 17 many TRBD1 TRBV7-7 CASSLGRGLSGANVLTF TGTGCCAGCAGCTTAGGCAGGGGGCTATCTGGGGCCAACGTCCTGACTTTC
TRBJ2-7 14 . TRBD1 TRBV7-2 CASSLTGDTYEQYF TGTGCCAGCAGCTTAACAGGGGACACCTACGAGCAGTACTTC
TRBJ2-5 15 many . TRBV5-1 CASHLSTGNQETQYF TGCGCCAGCCACCTCTCCACAGGGAACCAAGAGACCCAGTACTTC
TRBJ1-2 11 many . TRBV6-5 CASSYRGGYTF TGTGCCAGCAGTTACAGAGGTGGCTACACCTTC